The present T cell receptor (beta chain) was sequenced within a study of vaccination and CD4 T cells after COVID-19. Study-wide findings and caveats: Post-vaccination, and not before, a median 86.3% of reactive clones appeared in convalescent patients. Researchers report that 304 of 307 vaccine-specific clones in convalescent patients proved spike mono-reactive.

With the Oncomine TCR Beta short-read assay, DNA from cultured CD4+ T cells was sequenced. TCRdb fed the PCR reads into MiXCR, producing one record per CDR3 protein. The sample lists about 9,200 distinct CDR3 sequences, roughly 53% seen once, with around 29% in the top ten. As to this clonotype: The antigen is not known.

The CDR3 length is 17 residues. V was clipped by 1 base and J by 1 base; unmatched bases: 6. Treatment defined: 10-day PBMC culture with coronavirus spike peptide pools or control peptides (ViraFEST assay). TCRs were sequenced by ViraFEST after antigen-specific T cells had been expanded with peptide pools. Every well contained two million PBMCs, which were grown with about 9.3 IU/ml IL-2 and approximately 9.5 ug/ml peptide pools. This TCR came from a human donor who had recovered from COVID-19. The chain is built from TRBV12-3 or TRBV12-4 and TRBJ2-5; 10 nucleotides agree with TRBD1. Sequences were obtained from CD4+ T cells from blood, cultured in vitro. CDR3: CASSLGDRGPFQETQYF. CDR3 nucleotide sequence: TGTGCCAGCAGTTTAGGGGACAGGGGACCTTTCCAAGAGACCCAGTACTTC.